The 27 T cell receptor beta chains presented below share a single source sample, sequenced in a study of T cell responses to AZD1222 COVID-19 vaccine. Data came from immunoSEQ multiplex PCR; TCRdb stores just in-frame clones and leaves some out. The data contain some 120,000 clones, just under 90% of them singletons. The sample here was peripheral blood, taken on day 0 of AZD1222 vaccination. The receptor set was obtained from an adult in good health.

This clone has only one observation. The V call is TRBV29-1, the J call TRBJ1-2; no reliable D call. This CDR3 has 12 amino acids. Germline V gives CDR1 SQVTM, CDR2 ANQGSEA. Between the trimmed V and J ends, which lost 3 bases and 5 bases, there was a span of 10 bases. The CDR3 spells CSVEVTAYGYTF. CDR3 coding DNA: TGCAGCGTTGAGGTGACGGCGTATGGCTACACCTTC.

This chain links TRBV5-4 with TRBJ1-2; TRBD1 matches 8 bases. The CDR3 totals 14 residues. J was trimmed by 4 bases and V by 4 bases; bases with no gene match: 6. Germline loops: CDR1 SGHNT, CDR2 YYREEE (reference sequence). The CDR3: CASSPNDRGYGYTF. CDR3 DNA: TGTGCCAGCAGCCCAAATGACAGGGGCTATGGCTACACCTTC.

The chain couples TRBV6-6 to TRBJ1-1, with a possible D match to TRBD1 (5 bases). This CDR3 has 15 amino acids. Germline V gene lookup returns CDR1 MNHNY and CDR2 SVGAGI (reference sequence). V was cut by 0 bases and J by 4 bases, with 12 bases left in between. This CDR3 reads CASSYSSLGGTEAFF. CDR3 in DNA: TGTGCCAGCAGTTACTCGAGCCTCGGGGGCACTGAAGCTTTCTTT.

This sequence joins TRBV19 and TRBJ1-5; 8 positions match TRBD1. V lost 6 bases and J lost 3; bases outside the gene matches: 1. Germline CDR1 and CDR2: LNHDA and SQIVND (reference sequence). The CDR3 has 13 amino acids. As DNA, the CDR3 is TGTGCCAGTAGGGACAGGGACAATCAGCCCCAGCATTTT. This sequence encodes CASRDRDNQPQHF.

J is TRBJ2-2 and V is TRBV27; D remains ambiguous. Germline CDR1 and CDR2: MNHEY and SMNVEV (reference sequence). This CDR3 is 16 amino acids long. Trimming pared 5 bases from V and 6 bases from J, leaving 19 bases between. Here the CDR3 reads CASSPYATLRSGELFF. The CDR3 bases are TGTGCCAGCAGTCCCTACGCGACCCTCCGGTCCGGGGAGCTGTTTTTT.

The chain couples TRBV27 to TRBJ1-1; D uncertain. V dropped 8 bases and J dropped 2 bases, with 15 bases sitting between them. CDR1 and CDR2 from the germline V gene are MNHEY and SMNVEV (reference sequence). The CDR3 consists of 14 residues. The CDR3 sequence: CASPRTPENTEAFF. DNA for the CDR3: TGTGCCAGCCCGCGGACCCCGGAAAACACTGAAGCTTTCTTT.

The CDR3 DNA sequence: TGTGCCAGCAGTGACCCCGCCAGGGGGCTTGCAGATACGCAGTATTTT. Amino acid sequence: CASSDPARGLADTQYF. The rearrangement uses TRBV6-1 and TRBJ2-3; 8 bases are a match to TRBD1. Trimming removed 3 bases from V and 4 bases from J; junction bases left unmatched: 9. The CDR3 length is 16 residues. CDR1 MNHNS and CDR2 SASEGT come from the germline V gene.

The DNA for the CDR3 is TGTGCCAGCAGCTTAACGGGAGAAAGGGAGGATACGCAGTATTTT. It translates to CASSLTGEREDTQYF. The V gene is TRBV7-3, the J gene TRBJ2-3; TRBD2 might be the D (5 bases). Per the germline V gene, CDR1 is SGHTA and CDR2 is FQGTGA. CDR3 length: 15 amino acids. V gave up 0 bases and J gave up 6 bases, with 13 bases separating them.

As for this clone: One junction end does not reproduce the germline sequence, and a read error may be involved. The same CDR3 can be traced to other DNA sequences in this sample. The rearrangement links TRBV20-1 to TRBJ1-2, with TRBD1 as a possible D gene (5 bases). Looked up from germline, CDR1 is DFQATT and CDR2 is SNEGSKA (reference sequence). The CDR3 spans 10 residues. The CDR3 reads CSAREGGYTF. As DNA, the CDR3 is TGCAGTGCAAGAGAGGGGGGCTACACCTTC.

The CDR3, as DNA: TGTGCCAGCGGATCCCGCGAATCATCTCTCAGGGGTAGACAGCCCCAGCATTTT. It yields the protein CASGSRESSLRGRQPQHF. This chain uses TRBV28 with TRBJ1-5; TRBD1 might be the D (6 bases). V shed 8 bases and J shed 7 bases, with 30 bases lying between them. CDR3 length equals 18 residues. CDR1 MDHEN and CDR2 SYDVKM come from the germline V gene.

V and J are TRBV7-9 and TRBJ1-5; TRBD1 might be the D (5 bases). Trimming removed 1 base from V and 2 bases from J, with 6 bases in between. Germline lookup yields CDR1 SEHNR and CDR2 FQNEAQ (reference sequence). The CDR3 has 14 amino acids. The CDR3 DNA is TGTGCCAGCAGCTTAGGGGGCGGCAATCAGCCCCAGCATTTT. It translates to CASSLGGGNQPQHF.

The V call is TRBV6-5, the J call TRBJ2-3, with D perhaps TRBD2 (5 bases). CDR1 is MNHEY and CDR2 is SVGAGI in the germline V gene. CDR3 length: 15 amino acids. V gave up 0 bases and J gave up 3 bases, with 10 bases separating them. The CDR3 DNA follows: TGTGCCAGCAGTTACTCGCGAACTAGAACAGATACGCAGTATTTT. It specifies CASSYSRTRTDTQYF.

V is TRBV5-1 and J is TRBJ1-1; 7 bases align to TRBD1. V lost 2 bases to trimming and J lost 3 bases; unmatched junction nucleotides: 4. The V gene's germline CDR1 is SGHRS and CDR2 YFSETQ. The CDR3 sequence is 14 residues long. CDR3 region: CASSLDRADTEAFF. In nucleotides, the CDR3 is TGCGCCAGCAGCTTAGACAGGGCCGACACTGAAGCTTTCTTT.

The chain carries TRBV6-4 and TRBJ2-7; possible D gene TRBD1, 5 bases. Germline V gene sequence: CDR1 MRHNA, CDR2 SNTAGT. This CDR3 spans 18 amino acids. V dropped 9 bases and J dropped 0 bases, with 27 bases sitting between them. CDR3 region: CARVMGREDMSHSYEQYF. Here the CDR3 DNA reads TGTGCCAGAGTTATGGGTCGTGAGGACATGTCCCACTCCTACGAGCAGTACTTC.

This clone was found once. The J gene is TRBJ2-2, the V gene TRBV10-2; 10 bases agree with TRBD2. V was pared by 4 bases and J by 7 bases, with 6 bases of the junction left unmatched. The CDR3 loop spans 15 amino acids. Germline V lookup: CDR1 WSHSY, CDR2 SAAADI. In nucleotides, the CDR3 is TGCGCCAGCAGTGGAGCGGGAGGGCCGAGCGGGGAGCTGTTTTTT. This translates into CASSGAGGPSGELFF.

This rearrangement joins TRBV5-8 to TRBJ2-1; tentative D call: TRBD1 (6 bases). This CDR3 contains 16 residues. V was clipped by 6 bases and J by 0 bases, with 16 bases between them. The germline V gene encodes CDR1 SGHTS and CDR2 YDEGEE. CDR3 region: CASTPGAPSSYNEQFF. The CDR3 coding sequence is TGTGCCAGCACCCCAGGGGCGCCCAGCTCCTACAATGAGCAGTTCTTC. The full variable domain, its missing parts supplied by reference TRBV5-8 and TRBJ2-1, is EAGVTQSPTHLIKTRGQQATLRCSPISGHTSVYWYQQALGLGLQFLLWYDEGEERNRGNFPPRFSGRQFPNYSSELNVNALELEDSALYLCASTPGAPSSYNEQFFGPGTRLTVL.

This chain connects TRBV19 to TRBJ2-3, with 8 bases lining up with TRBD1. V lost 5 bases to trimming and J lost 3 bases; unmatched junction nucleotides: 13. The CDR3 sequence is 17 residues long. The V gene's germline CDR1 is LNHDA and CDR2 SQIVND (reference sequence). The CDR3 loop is CASSSPIGQGRTDTQYF. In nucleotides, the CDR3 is TGTGCCAGTAGTTCACCCATAGGACAGGGTAGAACAGATACGCAGTATTTT.

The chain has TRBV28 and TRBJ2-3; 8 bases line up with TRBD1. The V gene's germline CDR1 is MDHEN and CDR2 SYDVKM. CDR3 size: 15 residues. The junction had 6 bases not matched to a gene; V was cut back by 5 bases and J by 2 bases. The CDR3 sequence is CASSPRGHNTDTQYF. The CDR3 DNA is TGTGCCAGCAGTCCCAGGGGGCATAACACAGATACGCAGTATTTT. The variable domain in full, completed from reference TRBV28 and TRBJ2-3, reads DVKVTQSSRYLVKRTGEKVFLECVQDMDHENMFWYRQDPGLGLRLIYFSYDVKMKEKGDIPEGYSVSREKKERFSLILESASTNQTSMYLCASSPRGHNTDTQYFGPGTRLTVL.

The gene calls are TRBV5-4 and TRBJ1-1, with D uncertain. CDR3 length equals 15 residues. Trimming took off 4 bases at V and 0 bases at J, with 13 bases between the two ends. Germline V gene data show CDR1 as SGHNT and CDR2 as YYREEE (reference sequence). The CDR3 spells CASSRAADLNTEAFF. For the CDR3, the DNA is TGTGCCAGCAGCCGCGCGGCAGACCTGAACACTGAAGCTTTCTTT. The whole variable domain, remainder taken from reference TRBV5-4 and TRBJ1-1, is ETGVTQSPTHLIKTRGQQVTLRCSSQSGHNTVSWYQQALGQGPQFIFQYYREEENGRGNFPPRFSGLQFPNYSSELNVNALELDDSALYLCASSRAADLNTEAFFGQGTRLTVV.

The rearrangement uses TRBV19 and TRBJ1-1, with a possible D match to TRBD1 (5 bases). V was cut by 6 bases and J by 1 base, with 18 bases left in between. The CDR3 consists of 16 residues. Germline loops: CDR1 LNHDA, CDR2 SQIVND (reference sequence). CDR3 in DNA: TGTGCCAGTAGAGGGGACGGGAGGTCAGGGAACACTGAAGCTTTCTTT. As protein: CASRGDGRSGNTEAFF.

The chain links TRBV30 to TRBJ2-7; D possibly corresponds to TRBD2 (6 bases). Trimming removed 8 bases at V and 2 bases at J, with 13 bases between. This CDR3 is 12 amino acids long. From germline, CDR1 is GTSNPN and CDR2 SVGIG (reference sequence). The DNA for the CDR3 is TGTGCCGGGGGGTATGGTACCTACGAGCAGTACTTC. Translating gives CAGGYGTYEQYF.

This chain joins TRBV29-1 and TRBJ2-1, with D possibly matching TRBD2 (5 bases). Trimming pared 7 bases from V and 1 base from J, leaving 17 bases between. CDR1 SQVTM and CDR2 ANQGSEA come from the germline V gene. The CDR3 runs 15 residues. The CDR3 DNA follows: TGCAGCGGAACGGGGTCCTTTAAGTCCTACAATGAGCAGTTCTTC. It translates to CSGTGSFKSYNEQFF.

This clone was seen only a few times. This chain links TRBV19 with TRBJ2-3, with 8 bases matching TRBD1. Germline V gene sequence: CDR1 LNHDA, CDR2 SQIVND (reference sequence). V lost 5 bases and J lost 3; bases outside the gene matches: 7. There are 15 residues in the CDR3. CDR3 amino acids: CASSPRRQGTDTQYF. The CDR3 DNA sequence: TGTGCCAGTAGTCCTCGACGACAGGGGACAGATACGCAGTATTTT.

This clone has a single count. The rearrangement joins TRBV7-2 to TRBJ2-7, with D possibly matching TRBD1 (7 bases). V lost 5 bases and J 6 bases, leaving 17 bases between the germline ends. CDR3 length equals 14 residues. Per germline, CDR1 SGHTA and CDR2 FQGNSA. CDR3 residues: CASSPKGTAGEQYF. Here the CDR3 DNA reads TGTGCCAGCAGCCCCAAGGGGACAGCGGGCGAGCAGTACTTC.

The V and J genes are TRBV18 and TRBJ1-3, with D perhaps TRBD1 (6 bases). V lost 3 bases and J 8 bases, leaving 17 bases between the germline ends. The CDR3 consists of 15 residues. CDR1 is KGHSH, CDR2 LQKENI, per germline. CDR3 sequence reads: CASSPKTGLLDTIYF. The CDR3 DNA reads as TGTGCCAGCTCACCGAAGACAGGCTTATTGGACACCATATATTTT.

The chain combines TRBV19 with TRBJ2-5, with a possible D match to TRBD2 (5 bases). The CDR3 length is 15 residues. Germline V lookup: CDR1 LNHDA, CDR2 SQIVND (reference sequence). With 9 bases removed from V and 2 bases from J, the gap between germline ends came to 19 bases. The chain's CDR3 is CASRPGTGAQETQYF. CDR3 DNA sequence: TGTGCCAGCAGGCCGGGAACCGGAGCTCAAGAGACCCAGTACTTC.

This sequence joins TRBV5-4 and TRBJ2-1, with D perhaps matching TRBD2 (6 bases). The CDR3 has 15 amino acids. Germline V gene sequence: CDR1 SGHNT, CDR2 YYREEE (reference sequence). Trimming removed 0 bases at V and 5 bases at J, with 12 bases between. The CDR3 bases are TGTGCCAGCAGCTTGGATCCGGGGGTGAACAATGAGCAGTTCTTC. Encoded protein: CASSLDPGVNNEQFF.